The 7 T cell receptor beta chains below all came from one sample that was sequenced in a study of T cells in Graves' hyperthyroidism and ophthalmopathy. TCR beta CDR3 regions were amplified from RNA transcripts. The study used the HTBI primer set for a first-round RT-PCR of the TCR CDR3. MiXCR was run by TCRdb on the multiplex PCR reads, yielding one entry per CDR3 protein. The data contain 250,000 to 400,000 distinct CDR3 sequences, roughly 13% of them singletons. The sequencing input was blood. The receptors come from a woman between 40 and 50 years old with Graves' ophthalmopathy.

The CDR3 DNA is TGTGCCATCAGGCAGGACAGGGAATTGGACACTGAAGCTTTCTTT. It is translated as CAIRQDRELDTEAFF. The chain has TRBV10-3 and TRBJ1-1; 8 bases are shared with TRBD1. J lost 3 bases, V lost 6 bases, and 9 bases had no gene match. Germline V gene lookup returns CDR1 ENHRY and CDR2 SYGVKD. The CDR3 runs 15 residues.

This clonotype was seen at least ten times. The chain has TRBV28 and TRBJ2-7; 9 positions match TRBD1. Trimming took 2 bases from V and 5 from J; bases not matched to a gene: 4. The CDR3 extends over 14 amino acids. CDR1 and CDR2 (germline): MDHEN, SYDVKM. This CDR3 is CASSLGTGIHEQYF. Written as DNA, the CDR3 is TGTGCCAGCAGTTTAGGGACAGGGATCCACGAGCAGTACTTC.

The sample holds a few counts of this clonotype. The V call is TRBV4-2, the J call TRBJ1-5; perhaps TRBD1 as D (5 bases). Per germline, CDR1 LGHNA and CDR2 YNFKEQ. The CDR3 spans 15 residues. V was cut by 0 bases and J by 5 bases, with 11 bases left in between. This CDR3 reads CASSQEGGTHQPQHF. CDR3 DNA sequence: TGTGCCAGCAGCCAAGAAGGAGGGACTCATCAGCCCCAGCATTTT.

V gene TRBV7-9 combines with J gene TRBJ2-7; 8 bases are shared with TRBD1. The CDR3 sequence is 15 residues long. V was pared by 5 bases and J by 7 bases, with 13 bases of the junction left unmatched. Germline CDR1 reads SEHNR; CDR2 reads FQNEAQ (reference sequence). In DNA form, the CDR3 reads TGTGCCAGCAGCGCCCAGAGGACAGGGCGCAAGGAGCAGTACTTC. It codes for CASSAQRTGRKEQYF.

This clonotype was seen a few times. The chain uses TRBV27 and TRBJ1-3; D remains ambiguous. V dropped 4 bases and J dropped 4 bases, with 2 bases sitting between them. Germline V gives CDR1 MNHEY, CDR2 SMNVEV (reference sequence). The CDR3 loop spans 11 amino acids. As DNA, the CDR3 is TGTGCCAGCAGTTGGGGAAACACCATATATTTT. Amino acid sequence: CASSWGNTIYF.

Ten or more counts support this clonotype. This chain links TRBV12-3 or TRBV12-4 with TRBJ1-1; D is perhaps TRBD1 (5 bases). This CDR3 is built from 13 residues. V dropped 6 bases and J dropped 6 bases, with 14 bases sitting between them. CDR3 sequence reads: CASSRDPGAEAFF. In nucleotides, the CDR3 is TGTGCCAGCAGCCGGGACCCTGGGGCTGAAGCTTTCTTT.

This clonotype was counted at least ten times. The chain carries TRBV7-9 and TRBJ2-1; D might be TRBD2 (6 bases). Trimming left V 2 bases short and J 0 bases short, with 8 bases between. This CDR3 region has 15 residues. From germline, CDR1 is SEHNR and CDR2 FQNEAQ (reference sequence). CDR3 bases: TGTGCCAGCAGCTTAACCGGGAGCTCCTACAATGAGCAGTTCTTC. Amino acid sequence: CASSLTGSSYNEQFF.